These T cell receptor beta chains were read from a single sample in a study of blood T cell repertoires in COVID-19. Data came from immunoSEQ multiplex PCR; TCRdb stores just in-frame clones and leaves some out. The sample has 45,000 to 50,000 clones; 88% are singletons. Sequencing was carried out using peripheral blood. Receptor source: a man aged 50 to 60 with acute or convalescent COVID-19. Each CDR3 is given with its conserved first and last residue. The D gene is left open where the match is weak. Size is stated for part of the rows, as once, few or many counts, or as a class when the clone is expanded.

CDR3aa: CASSYSVRETQYF; CDR3nt: TGTGCCAGCAGTTACTCGGTGAGGGAGACCCAGTACTTC; j_gene: TRBJ2-5; v_gene: TRBV6-5; abundance: .; d_gene: .
CDR3aa: CASSPPGESYGYTF; CDR3nt: TGTGCCAGCTCACCTCCGGGGGAGAGCTATGGCTACACCTTC; j_gene: TRBJ1-2; v_gene: TRBV18; abundance: .; d_gene: .
CDR3aa: CASSPENSGNTIYF; CDR3nt: TGTGCCAGCTCACCCGAGAACTCTGGAAACACCATATATTTT; j_gene: TRBJ1-3; v_gene: TRBV18; abundance: .; d_gene: .
CDR3aa: CASSMGGPQNSPLHF; CDR3nt: TGTGCCAGTAGTATGGGGGGACCCCAAAATTCACCCCTCCACTTT; j_gene: TRBJ1-6; v_gene: TRBV19; abundance: .; d_gene: .
CDR3aa: CASSQGGLAGGLSTGELFF; CDR3nt: TGCGCCAGCAGCCAGGGGGGACTAGCGGGAGGGCTAAGCACCGGGGAGCTGTTTTTT; j_gene: TRBJ2-2; v_gene: TRBV4-1; abundance: once; d_gene: TRBD2
CDR3aa: CASSDRNTEAFF; CDR3nt: TGTGCCAGCTCCGACAGGAACACTGAAGCTTTCTTT; j_gene: TRBJ1-1; v_gene: TRBV18; abundance: .; d_gene: .
CDR3aa: CASSLTAYPNYGYTF; CDR3nt: TGTGCCAGCAGCCTGACAGCCTACCCTAACTATGGCTACACCTTC; j_gene: TRBJ1-2; v_gene: TRBV6-5; abundance: .; d_gene: .
CDR3aa: CATSHVGTGGGYTF; CDR3nt: TGTGCCACAAGTCACGTGGGGACAGGGGGTGGCTACACCTTC; j_gene: TRBJ1-2; v_gene: TRBV15; abundance: .; d_gene: TRBD1
CDR3aa: CASSIYRGLSGNTIYF; CDR3nt: TGTGCCAGCAGCATTTACAGGGGGCTGTCTGGAAACACCATATATTTT; j_gene: TRBJ1-3; v_gene: TRBV5-5; abundance: few; d_gene: TRBD1
CDR3aa: CASSQPNDRGGYEQYF; CDR3nt: TGCGCCAGCAGTCAACCCAACGACAGGGGGGGATACGAGCAGTACTTC; j_gene: TRBJ2-7; v_gene: TRBV23-1; abundance: .; d_gene: TRBD1
CDR3aa: CASSVQWEGGRNEQFF; CDR3nt: TGCGCCAGCAGCGTTCAGTGGGAGGGGGGGCGGAATGAGCAGTTCTTC; j_gene: TRBJ2-1; v_gene: TRBV4-1; abundance: .; d_gene: .
CDR3aa: CASTTDGAGNYGYTF; CDR3nt: TGTGCCAGCACAACGGATGGGGCTGGTAACTATGGCTACACCTTC; j_gene: TRBJ1-2; v_gene: TRBV7-2; abundance: .; d_gene: .
CDR3aa: CSANRDTQYF; CDR3nt: TGCAGTGCCAACAGAGATACGCAGTATTTT; j_gene: TRBJ2-3; v_gene: TRBV20-1; abundance: .; d_gene: .
CDR3aa: CASSLGLGPKGAEAFF; CDR3nt: TGTGCCAGCAGCTTAGGCCTGGGGCCTAAGGGGGCTGAAGCTTTCTTT; j_gene: TRBJ1-1; v_gene: TRBV7-9; abundance: .; d_gene: .
CDR3aa: CAVRGAANEKLFF; CDR3nt: TGTGCCGTACGGGGGGCTGCCAATGAAAAACTGTTTTTT; j_gene: TRBJ1-4; v_gene: TRBV6-6; abundance: .; d_gene: .
CDR3aa: CATREGNEQFF; CDR3nt: TGTGCCACCAGGGAGGGCAATGAGCAGTTCTTC; j_gene: TRBJ2-1; v_gene: TRBV15; abundance: .; d_gene: .
CDR3aa: CASSPASGIYGYTF; CDR3nt: TGTGCCAGCTCACCCGCATCAGGGATCTATGGCTACACCTTC; j_gene: TRBJ1-2; v_gene: TRBV18; abundance: .; d_gene: .
CDR3aa: CASSSLYMTGGPYEQYF; CDR3nt: TGTGCCAGCAGTTCCCTATATATGACAGGGGGCCCTTACGAGCAGTACTTC; j_gene: TRBJ2-7; v_gene: TRBV28; abundance: .; d_gene: TRBD1
CDR3aa: CAWSPAVTSGDFGEQYF; CDR3nt: TGTGCCTGGAGTCCGGCCGTGACTAGCGGTGATTTCGGGGAGCAGTACTTC; j_gene: TRBJ2-7; v_gene: TRBV30; abundance: .; d_gene: TRBD2
CDR3aa: CASSPGTGQETQYF; CDR3nt: TGTGCCAGCTCACCCGGGACAGGTCAAGAGACCCAGTACTTC; j_gene: TRBJ2-5; v_gene: TRBV18; abundance: .; d_gene: TRBD1
CDR3aa: CASSPYVREVGYGYTF; CDR3nt: TGTGCCAGCAGCCCTTACGTTAGGGAGGTTGGGTATGGCTACACCTTC; j_gene: TRBJ1-2; v_gene: TRBV28; abundance: .; d_gene: .
CDR3aa: CASSLGDRGEETQYF; CDR3nt: TGTGCCAGCAGCTTAGGGGACAGGGGTGAGGAGACCCAGTACTTC; j_gene: TRBJ2-5; v_gene: TRBV7-2; abundance: .; d_gene: TRBD1
CDR3aa: CASSPSWTSGEQYF; CDR3nt: TGTGCCAGCAGCCCCAGCTGGACTAGCGGGGAGCAGTACTTC; j_gene: TRBJ2-7; v_gene: TRBV7-6; abundance: .; d_gene: TRBD2
CDR3aa: CASSQGGGGYQPQHF; CDR3nt: TGTGCCAGCAGCCAGGGTGGGGGGGGCTATCAGCCCCAGCATTTT; j_gene: TRBJ1-5; v_gene: TRBV3-1/TRBV3-2; abundance: .; d_gene: .
CDR3aa: CAGADRANTEAFF; CDR3nt: TGTGCCGGCGCCGACAGAGCGAACACTGAAGCTTTCTTT; j_gene: TRBJ1-1; v_gene: TRBV11-2; abundance: .; d_gene: .
CDR3aa: CASSFHGGSYEQYF; CDR3nt: TGTGCCAGCAGCTTCCACGGCGGCTCCTACGAGCAGTACTTC; j_gene: TRBJ2-7; v_gene: TRBV11-2; abundance: few; d_gene: .
CDR3aa: CASSELAGVSLNEQFF; CDR3nt: TGTGCCAGCAGTGAACTAGCGGGAGTATCGCTCAATGAGCAGTTCTTC; j_gene: TRBJ2-1; v_gene: TRBV2; abundance: .; d_gene: TRBD2
CDR3aa: CAERGVEQFF; CDR3nt: TGTGCCGAGCGGGGAGTTGAGCAGTTCTTC; j_gene: TRBJ2-1; v_gene: TRBV9; abundance: .; d_gene: TRBD2
CDR3aa: CSALRQETQYF; CDR3nt: TGCAGTGCCCTCAGACAAGAGACCCAGTACTTC; j_gene: TRBJ2-5; v_gene: TRBV20-1; abundance: .; d_gene: .
CDR3aa: CASSPRASYNEQFF; CDR3nt: TGTGCCAGCAGCCCCCGCGCGTCCTACAATGAGCAGTTCTTC; j_gene: TRBJ2-1; v_gene: TRBV3-1/TRBV3-2; abundance: .; d_gene: .
CDR3aa: CASSLETGNSGNTIYF; CDR3nt: TGTGCCAGCAGCTTAGAGACAGGGAACTCTGGAAACACCATATATTTT; j_gene: TRBJ1-3; v_gene: TRBV7-2; abundance: few; d_gene: TRBD1
CDR3aa: CASSAQAHTEAFF; CDR3nt: TGTGCCAGCAGCGCCCAGGCACACACTGAAGCTTTCTTT; j_gene: TRBJ1-1; v_gene: TRBV11-3; abundance: few; d_gene: .
CDR3aa: CSALTPQGNTEAFF; CDR3nt: TGCAGCGCACTTACGCCACAGGGGAACACTGAAGCTTTCTTT; j_gene: TRBJ1-1; v_gene: TRBV29-1; abundance: .; d_gene: .
CDR3aa: CASSDPLAGGPDTQYF; CDR3nt: TGCGCCAGCAGTGACCCTCTAGCGGGAGGGCCAGATACGCAGTATTTT; j_gene: TRBJ2-3; v_gene: TRBV10-1; abundance: .; d_gene: TRBD2
CDR3aa: CASSQTGIGEKLFF; CDR3nt: TGTGCCAGTAGTCAGACAGGGATTGGTGAAAAACTGTTTTTT; j_gene: TRBJ1-4; v_gene: TRBV19; abundance: .; d_gene: TRBD1
CDR3aa: CASRKTGDNEQFF; CDR3nt: TGTGCCAGCAGAAAGACAGGGGACAATGAGCAGTTCTTC; j_gene: TRBJ2-1; v_gene: TRBV6-5; abundance: .; d_gene: TRBD1
CDR3aa: CASSPWQGSEAFF; CDR3nt: TGTGCCAGCAGCCCCTGGCAGGGGTCTGAAGCTTTCTTT; j_gene: TRBJ1-1; v_gene: TRBV11-2; abundance: .; d_gene: .
CDR3aa: CASSPTSGRFNEQFF; CDR3nt: TGTGCCAGCAGTCCGACTAGCGGGAGGTTCAATGAGCAGTTCTTC; j_gene: TRBJ2-1; v_gene: TRBV6-5; abundance: .; d_gene: TRBD2
CDR3aa: CASSPPVAQETQYF; CDR3nt: TGTGCCAGCAGCCCCCCGGTTGCGCAAGAGACCCAGTACTTC; j_gene: TRBJ2-5; v_gene: TRBV11-2; abundance: .; d_gene: .
CDR3aa: CASSTTRDSPNIQYF; CDR3nt: TGTGCCAGTTCTACTACTCGGGACAGCCCAAACATTCAGTACTTC; j_gene: TRBJ2-4; v_gene: TRBV19; abundance: .; d_gene: TRBD1
CDR3aa: CASSFQPGQGNSYNSPLHF; CDR3nt: TGTGCCAGCAGCTTTCAACCGGGACAGGGAAACTCCTATAATTCACCCCTCCACTTT; j_gene: TRBJ1-6; v_gene: TRBV5-5; abundance: .; d_gene: TRBD1
CDR3aa: CASSRGGRDTEAFF; CDR3nt: TGTGCCAGCTCACGAGGGGGCAGGGACACTGAAGCTTTCTTT; j_gene: TRBJ1-1; v_gene: TRBV18; abundance: .; d_gene: TRBD1
CDR3aa: CASSLTGDTWGYTF; CDR3nt: TGTGCCAGCAGCTTGACAGGGGATACCTGGGGCTACACCTTC; j_gene: TRBJ1-2; v_gene: TRBV28; abundance: .; d_gene: TRBD1
CDR3aa: CASSVRVQGDYGYTF; CDR3nt: TGTGCCAGCAGCGTAAGGGTGCAGGGCGACTATGGCTACACCTTC; j_gene: TRBJ1-2; v_gene: TRBV9; abundance: .; d_gene: .
CDR3aa: CASSFGTGHTLPGGGELFF; CDR3nt: TGTGCCAGCAGTTTTGGGACAGGACATACTCTCCCGGGAGGCGGGGAGCTGTTTTTT; j_gene: TRBJ2-2; v_gene: TRBV28; abundance: .; d_gene: .
CDR3aa: CATSRGASTTGAYNEQFF; CDR3nt: TGTGCCACCTCACGAGGGGCTAGCACGACGGGGGCCTACAATGAGCAGTTCTTC; j_gene: TRBJ2-1; v_gene: TRBV19; abundance: .; d_gene: .
CDR3aa: CASSTYTAGEKLFF; CDR3nt: TGTGCCAGTAGTACTTATACGGCAGGAGAAAAACTGTTTTTT; j_gene: TRBJ1-4; v_gene: TRBV19; abundance: .; d_gene: .
CDR3aa: CATSVRGEETQYF; CDR3nt: TGTGCCACCAGTGTCAGGGGAGAGGAGACCCAGTACTTC; j_gene: TRBJ2-5; v_gene: TRBV24-1; abundance: .; d_gene: .
CDR3aa: CASSTRTGEKLFF; CDR3nt: TGTGCCAGCAGCACAAGGACAGGTGAAAAACTGTTTTTT; j_gene: TRBJ1-4; v_gene: TRBV7-2; abundance: .; d_gene: TRBD1